Below, 10 T cell receptor beta chains from the same sample are listed, as sequenced in a study of cytomegalovirus exposure and HLA in healthy donors (dated by TCRdb to about 2017). The library was made by the immunoSEQ multiplex PCR assay. What TCRdb holds here is the immuneACCESS table cut down to in-frame rearrangements. Part of the clones is not present; checked against another copy, under half of the missing clones reflect an unresolved V gene, and the others are unexplained. This sample is represented by 65,000 to 80,000 clones; roughly 95% of them were singletons. Together, the top ten hold about 3.6% of the sample. Sequenced sample: PBMCs. The origin of the receptors is a woman younger than 30 in good health and CMV-seropositive.

This chain joins TRBV6-5 and TRBJ2-7, with TRBD1 identical over 9 bases. Losses at the gene ends were 5 bases for V and 4 bases for J; bases not matched to a gene: 6. The germline CDR1 and CDR2 sequences are MNHEY and SVGAGI. The CDR3 loop spans 14 amino acids. The DNA for the CDR3 is TGTGCCAGCAGTCGACAGGGGGGACGGTACGAGCAGTACTTC. Its translation is CASSRQGGRYEQYF.

The J gene is TRBJ2-1, the V gene TRBV6-1; D may be TRBD2 (7 bases). Trimming cost V 4 bases and J 4 bases, with 20 bases left between them. CDR1 and CDR2 from the germline V gene are MNHNS and SASEGT. The CDR3 has 17 residues. The DNA of the CDR3 is TGTGCCAGCAGTGTATCTCTAGCGGAGGGGGATTACAATGAGCAGTTCTTC. The encoded protein is CASSVSLAEGDYNEQFF.

V is TRBV9 and J is TRBJ2-1; D is possibly TRBD1 (5 bases). V lost 0 bases to trimming and J lost 7 bases, with 14 bases between them. CDR1 is SGDLS and CDR2 is YYNGEE in the germline V gene. CDR3 size: 15 residues. The CDR3 DNA sequence: TGTGCCAGCAGCGTAGGGGCAGGGTGGGTTAATGAGCAGTTCTTC. Translation: CASSVGAGWVNEQFF.

The CDR3 DNA sequence: TGTGCCAGCAGTGAAACCTGGACAGGGGGTTCTGAAGCTTTCTTT. Translating gives CASSETWTGGSEAFF. The chain couples TRBV2 to TRBJ1-1; 10 positions agree with TRBD1. J was trimmed by 6 bases and V by 2 bases; bases with no gene match: 6. Germline V gene sequence: CDR1 SNHLY, CDR2 FYNNEI. There are 15 residues in the CDR3.

This clone is a singleton in its sample. This rearrangement joins TRBV5-1 to TRBJ2-2; D may be TRBD2 (5 bases). Germline lookup yields CDR1 SGHRS and CDR2 YFSETQ. V shed 6 bases and J shed 4 bases, with 7 bases lying between them. The CDR3 runs to 12 residues. CDR3 DNA: TGCGCCAGCACCCGGGGCACCGGGGAGCTGTTTTTT. Translating it yields CASTRGTGELFF.

The chain joins TRBV5-4 to TRBJ1-4, with 9 positions matching TRBD1. The CDR3 runs to 14 residues. The germline gives CDR1 SGHNT, CDR2 YYREEE (reference sequence). J gave up 8 bases and V 4 bases, and 6 bases lay outside the gene matches. The CDR3, as DNA: TGTGCCAGCAGCAGCAGGGACAGGGAGGAAAAACTGTTTTTT. Its translation is CASSSRDREEKLFF.

The J gene is TRBJ2-7, the V gene TRBV18; tentative D call: TRBD1 (5 bases). Per germline, CDR1 KGHSH and CDR2 LQKENI. This CDR3 has 15 amino acids. V was trimmed by 0 bases and J by 7 bases, leaving 16 bases between them. This CDR3 reads CASSPPGRGLGEQYF. The CDR3 coding sequence is TGTGCCAGCTCACCACCTGGAAGGGGATTAGGGGAGCAGTACTTC.

This sequence joins TRBV5-1 and TRBJ1-1; tentatively, D is TRBD1 (6 bases). The germline V and J ends were trimmed by 5 bases and 2 bases, with 13 bases remaining between them. The CDR3 sequence is 14 residues long. CDR1 is SGHRS, CDR2 YFSETQ, per germline. The CDR3 bases are TGCGCCAGCAGTCAAGGGGGGGCCAACACTGAAGCTTTCTTT. As protein: CASSQGGANTEAFF.

The CDR3 sequence: CASSIGQTYSNQPQHF. CDR3 sequence (DNA): TGTGCCAGTAGTATAGGCCAGACTTATAGCAATCAGCCCCAGCATTTT. V is TRBV19 and J is TRBJ1-5; D call uncertain. The CDR3 runs to 16 residues. The V gene's germline CDR1 is LNHDA and CDR2 SQIVND (reference sequence). V lost 1 base to trimming and J lost 0 bases, with 10 bases between them.

The rearrangement links TRBV25-1 to TRBJ2-5; 11 bases line up with TRBD2. The V gene's germline CDR1 is MGHDK and CDR2 SYGVNS. The junction had 10 bases not matched to a gene; V was cut back by 8 bases and J by 5 bases. CDR3 length equals 15 residues. CDR3 loop: CASQATSGSWETQYF. CDR3 DNA sequence: TGTGCCAGCCAGGCAACTAGCGGGAGTTGGGAGACCCAGTACTTC.